Shown below are 13 T cell receptor beta chains from a single sample sequenced in a study of OX40 agonist ivuxolimab in advanced cancers. Clones were sequenced by immunoSEQ multiplex PCR, and TCRdb holds only the in-frame ones, with some missing. This table holds tens of thousands of clones, under 90% found once. The sample here was CD4+ or CD8+ T cells sorted from blood, taken in a trial of the OX40 agonist ivuxolimab. These receptors were collected from an adult with an advanced solid tumor such as melanoma, head and neck, liver or kidney cancer.

This clone was counted between two and nine times. The rearrangement uses TRBV29-1 and TRBJ1-2, with unresolved D. CDR1 is SQVTM, CDR2 ANQGSEA, per germline. Trimming removed 3 bases from V and 3 bases from J, with 11 bases in between. This CDR3 region has 13 residues. CDR3 nucleotides: TGCAGCGTTGACCCAGGTTTGGACTATGGCTACACCTTC. It codes for CSVDPGLDYGYTF.

This chain connects TRBV6-5 to TRBJ2-7, with a possible D match to TRBD2 (6 bases). With 0 bases removed from V and 2 bases from J, the gap between germline ends came to 14 bases. CDR1 is MNHEY, CDR2 SVGAGI, per germline. The CDR3 has 16 residues. This CDR3 is CASSYSTGESTYEQYF. CDR3 nucleotides: TGTGCCAGCAGTTACTCGACGGGGGAATCTACCTACGAGCAGTACTTC.

Note on this clone: In the same sample, other DNA sequences code for this CDR3. J is TRBJ1-5 and V is TRBV11-2; D gene ambiguous. CDR3 length equals 14 residues. Germline V CDR1 and CDR2: SGHAT, FQNNGV. With 0 bases removed from V and 5 bases from J, the gap between germline ends came to 8 bases. Here the CDR3 DNA reads TGTGCCAGCAGCTTAGATGGCGGGGATCAGCCCCAGCATTTT. Protein: CASSLDGGDQPQHF.

V and J are TRBV7-2 and TRBJ2-1; D is possibly TRBD2 (6 bases). The V gene lost 2 bases and the J gene lost 5 bases, with 16 bases spanning the gap. CDR3 length equals 16 residues. In germline, CDR1 is SGHTA, CDR2 FQGNSA. This chain's CDR3 is CASSLYPGVYDNEQFF. Here the CDR3 DNA reads TGTGCCAGCAGCTTATATCCGGGAGTTTACGACAATGAGCAGTTCTTC.

The rearrangement uses TRBV25-1 and TRBJ2-7; the match to TRBD2 covers 7 bases. V shed 7 bases, J shed 5 bases, and the junction held 5 bases outside the gene matches. The V gene's germline CDR1 is MGHDK and CDR2 SYGVNS. The CDR3 is 12 amino acids. The CDR3: CASTAGAHEQYF. In DNA, the CDR3 is TGTGCCAGCACCGCGGGAGCTCACGAGCAGTACTTC.

J is TRBJ2-7 and V is TRBV7-2, with D possibly being TRBD2 (5 bases). CDR3 length: 13 residues. The V gene lost 4 bases and the J gene lost 3 bases, with 10 bases spanning the gap. Germline loops: CDR1 SGHTA, CDR2 FQGNSA. Written as DNA, the CDR3 is TGTGCCAGCAGCTCGGGATTTTTCTACGAGCAGTACTTC. Its protein is CASSSGFFYEQYF.

The rearrangement links TRBV5-6 to TRBJ1-4; D is possibly TRBD1 (6 bases). The CDR3 consists of 14 residues. Trimming took off 2 bases at V and 14 bases at J, with 19 bases between the two ends. The germline CDR1 and CDR2 sequences are SGHDT and YYEEEE. For the CDR3, the DNA is TGTGCCAGCAGCTTTGGGCAGGGGAGCTTAGCGCTGTTTTTT. This gives the protein CASSFGQGSLALFF.

This sequence joins TRBV27 and TRBJ2-2; 7 bases fit TRBD2. There are 15 residues in the CDR3. Germline assignment: CDR1 MNHEY and CDR2 SMNVEV (reference sequence). The V segment lost 6 bases and the J segment 3 bases; nucleotides outside the gene matches: 7. In DNA form, the CDR3 reads TGTGCCAGCAGCCGGTTGGCGGGAGACACCGGGGAGCTGTTTTTT. Translation gives CASSRLAGDTGELFF.

This clone was recorded a few times. The chain couples TRBV14 to TRBJ1-1; D is unresolved. Trimming left V 4 bases short and J 8 bases short, with 17 bases between. Germline V lookup: CDR1 SGHDN, CDR2 FVKESK. The CDR3 runs 14 residues. The CDR3 bases are TGTGCCAGCAGCCCTGCCCAAGGGTCAAGCGAAGCTTTCTTT. Its protein product is CASSPAQGSSEAFF. Supplemented by reference TRBV14 and TRBJ1-1, the full variable domain reads EAGVTQFPSHSVIEKGQTVTLRCDPISGHDNLYWYRRVMGKEIKFLLHFVKESKQDESGMPNNRFLAERTGGTYSTLKVQPAELEDSGVYFCASSPAQGSSEAFFGQGTRLTVV.

The genes are TRBV13 and TRBJ2-7; no definite D call. Germline-derived CDR1 and CDR2 are PRHDT and FYEKMQ (reference sequence). The CDR3 length is 13 residues. V was shortened by 0 bases and J by 3 bases, with 6 bases between the two germline ends. The CDR3 reads CASSLGAYYEQYV. The DNA of the CDR3 is TGTGCCAGCAGCTTAGGGGCATACTACGAGCAGTACGTC.

The sample holds a few counts of this clone. This chain uses TRBV5-6 with TRBJ2-7; maybe TRBD2 (7 bases). Germline lookup yields CDR1 SGHDT and CDR2 YYEEEE. The CDR3 sequence is 16 residues long. V lost 4 bases and J lost 5, with 22 bases in between. The CDR3 loop is CASSGGGHLTGDEQYV. In DNA, the CDR3 is TGTGCCAGCAGCGGGGGGGGGCACCTCACCGGTGACGAGCAGTACGTC.

There are a few counts of this clone. This chain joins TRBV6-5 and TRBJ2-5; TRBD2 matches at 9 bases. The CDR3 runs to 15 residues. Germline lookup yields CDR1 MNHEY and CDR2 SVGAGI. V lost 10 bases and J lost 7; bases outside the gene matches: 16. The CDR3 DNA sequence: TGTGCCACCTGGACTAGCGACGATATATTGGGGACCCAGTACTTC. Residues: CATWTSDDILGTQYF.

A few counts support this clone. V is TRBV7-6 and J is TRBJ2-3, with D possibly being TRBD1 (6 bases). The V end lost 2 bases, the J end lost 4 bases, and 10 bases lay between the germline ends. Germline V lookup: CDR1 SGHVS, CDR2 FNYEAQ. The CDR3 contains 14 residues. The DNA for the CDR3 is TGTGCCAGCAGCTTAACAGGGCCCGCAGATACGCAGTATTTT. As protein: CASSLTGPADTQYF.